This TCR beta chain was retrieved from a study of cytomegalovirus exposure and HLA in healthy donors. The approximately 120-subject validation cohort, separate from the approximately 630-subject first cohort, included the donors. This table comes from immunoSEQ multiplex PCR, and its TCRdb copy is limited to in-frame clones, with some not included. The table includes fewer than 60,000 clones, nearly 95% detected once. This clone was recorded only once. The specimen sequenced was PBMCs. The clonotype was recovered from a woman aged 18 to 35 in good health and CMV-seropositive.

CDR3 region: CASSATGRLAGGPGETQYF. The CDR3 DNA reads TGTGCCAGCAGTGCGACAGGACGACTAGCGGGAGGGCCGGGGGAGACCCAGTACTTC. The chain couples TRBV6-1 to TRBJ2-5; TRBD2 agrees at 14 bases. After removal of 4 bases from V and 5 bases from J, the junction contained 15 bases not matched to a gene. This CDR3 region has 19 residues. CDR1 MNHNS and CDR2 SASEGT come from the germline V gene.